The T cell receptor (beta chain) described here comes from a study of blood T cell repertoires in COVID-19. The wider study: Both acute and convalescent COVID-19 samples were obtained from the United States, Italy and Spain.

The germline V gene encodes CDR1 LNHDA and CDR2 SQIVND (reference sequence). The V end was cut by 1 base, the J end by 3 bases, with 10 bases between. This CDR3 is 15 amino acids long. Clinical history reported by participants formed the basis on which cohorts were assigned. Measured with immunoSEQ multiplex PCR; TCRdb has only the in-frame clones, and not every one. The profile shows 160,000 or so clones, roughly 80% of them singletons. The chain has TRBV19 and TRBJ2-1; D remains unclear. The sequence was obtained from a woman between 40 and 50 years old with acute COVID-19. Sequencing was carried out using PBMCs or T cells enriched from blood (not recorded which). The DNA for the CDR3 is TGTGCCAGTAGTATAGGTCCTGCACTCTACAATGAGCAGTTCTTC. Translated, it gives CASSIGPALYNEQFF.